One and the same sample provided the 27 T cell receptor beta chains below, sequenced in a study of control samples from healthy donors and cancer patients (dated by TCRdb to between 2020 and 2021). The method was the immunoSEQ multiplex PCR assay. In its TCRdb copy, this immuneACCESS table keeps in-frame sequences only and misses some clones. Where compared with another copy, unresolved V genes explain less than half of these, and the others have no known cause. Across this sample there are 120,000 or so clones, with approximately 92% seen only once. Clones ranked in the top ten supply around 0.6% of the sample. Material: PBMCs. These receptors originate from a man aged 80 or over with head and neck cancer.

In nucleotides, the CDR3 is TGTGCCAGCAGCCAAGGGGACTCTAGGAGGACGTACACTGAAGCTTTCTTT. Translation gives CASSQGDSRRTYTEAFF. This chain connects TRBV3-1 (or the pseudogene TRBV3-2) to TRBJ1-1, with D possibly TRBD1 on 5 matching bases. The CDR3 length is 17 residues. Trimming left V 1 base short and J 3 bases short, with 18 bases between. Germline V gene lookup returns CDR1 LGHDT and CDR2 YNNKEL (reference sequence).

In the case of this clone: The sample carries other DNA sequences with the same CDR3. V gene TRBV18 combines with J gene TRBJ2-5; unclear D gene. V shed 2 bases and J shed 3 bases, with 4 bases lying between them. The CDR3 is 12 residues long. The germline V gene encodes CDR1 KGHSH and CDR2 LQKENI. The chain's CDR3 is CASSPREETQYF. The DNA for the CDR3 is TGTGCCAGCTCACCAAGAGAAGAGACCCAGTACTTC.

The genes are TRBV5-4 and TRBJ2-1; D possibly corresponds to TRBD2 (6 bases). The V and J ends lost 3 bases and 3 bases respectively, with 13 bases between them. From germline, CDR1 is SGHNT and CDR2 YYREEE (reference sequence). The CDR3 has 15 residues. Here the CDR3 reads CASSSGTGYYNEQFF. The DNA of the CDR3 is TGTGCCAGCAGCTCCGGGACTGGCTACTACAATGAGCAGTTCTTC.

The V call is TRBV5-1, the J call TRBJ2-7; D may be TRBD1 (5 bases). The CDR3 consists of 16 residues. Germline V lookup: CDR1 SGHRS, CDR2 YFSETQ. The germline V and J ends were trimmed by 1 base and 0 bases, with 14 bases remaining between them. CDR3 DNA: TGCGCCAGCAGCTTGAGGGGAACCTCGAGCTCCTACGAGCAGTACTTC. This sequence encodes CASSLRGTSSSYEQYF.

V is TRBV5-1 and J is TRBJ2-1, with D perhaps matching TRBD1 (6 bases). This CDR3 spans 13 amino acids. Germline values: CDR1 SGHRS, CDR2 YFSETQ. Trimming left V 2 bases short and J 5 bases short, with 8 bases between. The CDR3 here is CASSLWTDNEQFF. CDR3 sequence (DNA): TGCGCCAGCAGCTTATGGACAGACAATGAGCAGTTCTTC.

The J gene is TRBJ1-1, the V gene TRBV30, with a weak D call TRBD1 (5 bases). CDR3 length: 12 amino acids. The germline CDR1 and CDR2 sequences are GTSNPN and SVGIG (reference sequence). Between the trimmed V and J ends, which lost 1 base and 4 bases, there was a span of 7 bases. The CDR3 nucleotides are TGTGCCTGGAGTGAGGGGAGCACTGAAGCTTTCTTT. It is translated as CAWSEGSTEAFF.

This chain uses TRBV7-2 with TRBJ2-1; D is possibly TRBD2 (6 bases). V lost 6 bases and J lost 10, with 13 bases in between. The CDR3 is made up of 12 amino acids. CDR1 and CDR2 from the germline V gene are SGHTA and FQGNSA. CDR3 coding DNA: TGTGCCAGCAGTCTGGAGGGGCACGAGCAGTTCTTC. Residues: CASSLEGHEQFF.

The chain joins TRBV20-1 to TRBJ2-1; TRBD2 is a possible D gene (5 bases). This CDR3 has 11 residues. V was trimmed by 3 bases and J by 7 bases, leaving 7 bases between them. Germline assignment: CDR1 DFQATT and CDR2 SNEGSKA (reference sequence). The CDR3, as DNA: TGCAGTGCTAGTGGGGAGAATGAGCAGTTCTTC. It codes for CSASGENEQFF.

The V gene is TRBV12-3 or TRBV12-4, the J gene TRBJ1-2; D remains unclear. This CDR3 region has 13 residues. V was clipped by 3 bases and J by 6 bases, with 11 bases between them. CDR3 in amino acids: CASSFGQQNGYTF. The CDR3 nucleotides read TGTGCCAGCAGTTTTGGCCAGCAGAATGGCTACACCTTC.

The chain couples TRBV4-1 to TRBJ2-7; 10 positions match TRBD2. Germline V gene data show CDR1 as MGHRA and CDR2 as YSYEKL. The ends lost 2 bases at V and 0 bases at J; junction bases unmatched: 7. The CDR3 contains 17 residues. The CDR3 DNA is TGCGCCAGCAGCCAACCCTACGGGACTAGCGACTCCTACGAGCAGTACTTC. Translating it yields CASSQPYGTSDSYEQYF.

A few counts support this clone. The chain carries TRBV19 and TRBJ2-7; D is unclear. CDR1 LNHDA and CDR2 SQIVND come from the germline V gene (reference sequence). V was cut by 1 base and J by 6 bases, with 7 bases left in between. CDR3 length: 12 residues. The chain's CDR3 is CASSIGYGEQYF. The CDR3 coding sequence is TGTGCCAGTAGTATAGGGTATGGCGAGCAGTACTTC. Together with reference TRBV19 and TRBJ2-7, the CDR3 gives the full variable domain: DGGITQSPKYLFRKEGQNVTLSCEQNLNHDAMYWYRQDPGQGLRLIYYSQIVNDFQKGDIAEGYSVSREKKESFPLTVTSAQKNPTAFYLCASSIGYGEQYFGPGTRLTVT.

This chain connects TRBV24-1 to TRBJ1-1; no definite D call. CDR1 KGHDR and CDR2 SFDVKD come from the germline V gene. The CDR3 runs to 13 residues. V lost 4 bases, J lost 2 bases, and 7 bases lay in between. The CDR3 DNA reads as TGTGCCACCAGTGACTTTCCAAACACTGAAGCTTTCTTT. This gives the protein CATSDFPNTEAFF.

This clone showed up just a few times. The chain is built from TRBV19 and TRBJ1-6; 10 nucleotides line up with TRBD1. CDR1 and CDR2 (germline): LNHDA, SQIVND (reference sequence). V shed 7 bases and J 9 bases; nucleotides not matched to a gene: 6. The CDR3 loop spans 14 amino acids. The chain's CDR3 is CASTPDRGSSPLHF. The CDR3 DNA sequence: TGTGCCAGTACCCCGGACAGGGGGAGTTCACCCCTCCACTTT.

The CDR3 loop reads CASSLSPPRVNSPLHF. The CDR3 coding sequence is TGCGCCAGCAGCTTGTCACCCCCCAGAGTAAATTCACCCCTCCACTTT. V is TRBV5-1 and J is TRBJ1-6, with D unresolved. Germline V CDR1 and CDR2: SGHRS, YFSETQ. This CDR3 comprises 16 residues. Trimming stripped 1 base from V and 7 bases from J, with 15 bases between.

The chain recombines TRBV5-5 with TRBJ1-2, with D possibly TRBD1 on 6 matching bases. Trimming removed 3 bases at V and 2 bases at J, with 14 bases between. CDR1 is SGHKS and CDR2 is YYEKEE in the germline V gene (reference sequence). The CDR3 spans 15 residues. CDR3 sequence (DNA): TGTGCCAGCAGCTCCCCGGGGGGGGCAAACTATGGCTACACCTTC. Translated, it gives CASSSPGGANYGYTF.

V gene TRBV29-1 combines with J gene TRBJ1-1; TRBD1 might be the D (5 bases). V was clipped by 4 bases and J by 0 bases, with 12 bases between them. Germline V lookup: CDR1 SQVTM, CDR2 ANQGSEA. CDR3 size: 14 residues. CDR3: CSVGGDGLNTEAFF. The CDR3 DNA reads as TGCAGCGTTGGAGGGGACGGCTTGAACACTGAAGCTTTCTTT.

The genes are TRBV30 and TRBJ1-6, with no clear D. Trimming cost V 5 bases and J 6 bases, with 23 bases left between them. The germline V gene has CDR1 GTSNPN and CDR2 SVGIG (reference sequence). This CDR3 has 17 residues. CDR3 in amino acids: CAWEPGYLMAINSPLHF. The CDR3 DNA follows: TGTGCCTGGGAACCGGGTTATCTGATGGCTATTAATTCACCCCTCCACTTT.

The V call is TRBV30, the J call TRBJ2-7; 10 bases are a match to TRBD2. J lost 2 bases, V lost 8 bases, and 12 bases had no gene match. This CDR3 region has 15 residues. Germline-derived CDR1 and CDR2 are GTSNPN and SVGIG (reference sequence). The CDR3 spells CAQREGIGLTYEQYF. CDR3 nucleotides: TGTGCCCAGCGGGAGGGTATTGGTCTAACCTACGAGCAGTACTTC.

This clone appeared a few times. The chain couples TRBV18 to TRBJ1-2; tentative D call: TRBD1 (5 bases). Trimming stripped 2 bases from V and 7 bases from J, with 11 bases between. There are 13 residues in the CDR3. Germline-derived CDR1 and CDR2 are KGHSH and LQKENI. The CDR3 DNA follows: TGTGCCAGCTCACCAGGAGGGGTCGGTGGCTACACCTTC. Translated: CASSPGGVGGYTF.

This clone was observed a single time. The chain is built from TRBV6-5 and TRBJ1-4, with D unclear. The germline CDR1 and CDR2 sequences are MNHEY and SVGAGI. Trimming took off 7 bases at V and 7 bases at J, with 10 bases between the two ends. The CDR3 runs to 12 residues. CDR3 DNA sequence: TGTGCCAGCAAGGATTATGGTGAAAAACTGTTTTTT. It codes for CASKDYGEKLFF.

The chain links TRBV30 to TRBJ2-7; the D gene is possibly TRBD1 (5 bases). Trimming stripped 4 bases from V and 2 bases from J, with 18 bases between. CDR1 GTSNPN and CDR2 SVGIG come from the germline V gene (reference sequence). The CDR3 totals 15 residues. The CDR3 sequence: CAWIGQGRVAYEQYF. The CDR3 coding sequence is TGTGCCTGGATCGGGCAGGGCAGGGTAGCCTACGAGCAGTACTTC. Drawing the rest from reference TRBV30 and TRBJ2-7, the complete variable domain is SQTIHQWPATLVQPVGSPLSLECTVEGTSNPNLYWYRQAAGRGLQLLFYSVGIGQISSEVPQNLSASRPQDRQFILSSKKLLLSDSGFYLCAWIGQGRVAYEQYFGPGTRLTVT.

This chain connects TRBV2 to TRBJ1-4; D is unresolved. Germline V gene sequence: CDR1 SNHLY, CDR2 FYNNEI. V lost 4 bases and J lost 8, with 5 bases in between. The length of the CDR3 is 11 residues. CDR3 loop: CASSGLEKLFF. The CDR3 DNA reads TGTGCCAGCAGTGGGCTGGAAAAACTGTTTTTT. Based on the CDR3 plus reference TRBV2 and TRBJ1-4, the full variable domain is EPEVTQTPSHQVTQMGQEVILRCVPISNHLYFYWYRQILGQKVEFLVSFYNNEISEKSEIFDDQFSVERPDGSNFTLKIRSTKLEDSAMYFCASSGLEKLFFGSGTQLSVL.

V gene TRBV7-6 combines with J gene TRBJ2-3; a possible D gene is TRBD2 (6 bases). The germline gives CDR1 SGHVS, CDR2 FNYEAQ. The length of the CDR3 is 16 residues. The V gene lost 4 bases and the J gene lost 0 bases, with 14 bases spanning the gap. CDR3 region: CASSSRLVASTDTQYF. CDR3 nucleotide sequence: TGTGCCAGCAGCTCCAGACTAGTCGCTAGCACAGATACGCAGTATTTT. The full variable domain, rest sourced from reference TRBV7-6 and TRBJ2-3, is GAGVSQSPRYKVTKRGQDVALRCDPISGHVSLYWYRQALGQGPEFLTYFNYEAQQDKSGLPNDRFSAERPEGSISTLTIQRTEQRDSAMYRCASSSRLVASTDTQYFGPGTRLTVL.

The chain combines TRBV30 with TRBJ1-3, with unresolved D. The V gene's germline CDR1 is GTSNPN and CDR2 SVGIG (reference sequence). Trimming left V 8 bases short and J 4 bases short, with 12 bases between. This CDR3 has 12 amino acids. The CDR3: CAGPGRGNTIYF. For the CDR3, the DNA is TGTGCCGGACCCGGGCGGGGAAACACCATATATTTT. Complete variable domain (other parts from reference TRBV30 and TRBJ1-3): SQTIHQWPATLVQPVGSPLSLECTVEGTSNPNLYWYRQAAGRGLQLLFYSVGIGQISSEVPQNLSASRPQDRQFILSSKKLLLSDSGFYLCAGPGRGNTIYFGEGSWLTVV.

The J gene is TRBJ1-1, the V gene TRBV9, with D possibly being TRBD1 (5 bases). Per the germline V gene, CDR1 is SGDLS and CDR2 is YYNGEE. The CDR3 length is 13 residues. V was clipped by 4 bases and J by 5 bases, with 12 bases between them. The CDR3 spells CASSRRKGTEAFF. The CDR3 nucleotides read TGTGCCAGCAGCCGACGGAAGGGGACTGAAGCTTTCTTT. The full variable domain, its missing parts supplied by reference TRBV9 and TRBJ1-1, is DSGVTQTPKHLITATGQRVTLRCSPRSGDLSVYWYQQSLDQGLQFLIQYYNGEERAKGNILERFSAQQFPDLHSELNLSSLELGDSALYFCASSRRKGTEAFFGQGTRLTVV.

This chain joins TRBV6-5 and TRBJ1-3; 7 bases fit TRBD1. The CDR3 consists of 16 residues. The V segment lost 0 bases and the J segment 8 bases; nucleotides outside the gene matches: 10. CDR1 and CDR2 (germline): MNHEY, SVGAGI. The CDR3, as DNA: TGTGCCAGCAGTTACTCCCCCCCAGGGGGAGTGGACACCATATATTTT. This sequence encodes CASSYSPPGGVDTIYF.

The chain uses TRBV4-1 and TRBJ2-7, with 8 bases that match TRBD1. The CDR3 is made up of 14 amino acids. CDR1 is MGHRA, CDR2 YSYEKL, per germline. V shed 4 bases and J 5 bases; nucleotides not matched to a gene: 7. CDR3 nucleotide sequence: TGCGCCAGCAGCCTCGGACAGGGTTTCAACGAGCAGTACTTC. This codes for CASSLGQGFNEQYF.